These 10 T cell receptor beta chains were all obtained from the same sample, sequenced in a study of T cells in Graves' hyperthyroidism and ophthalmopathy. Amplified regions were TCR beta CDR3 sequences from RNA transcripts. HTBI primers were the set used in a first-round RT-PCR of the TCR CDR3. TCRdb recomputed calls from the multiplex PCR reads with MiXCR, one row per CDR3 protein. The data hold hundreds of thousands of distinct CDR3 sequences, with less than 25% observed a single time. Sequenced material: blood. Receptors were obtained from a man under 40 with Graves' ophthalmopathy.

CDR3 DNA: TGTGCCAGTAGTATAGTTGGGGGCTCAAGCTCCTACGAGCAGTACTTC. Amino acids: CASSIVGGSSSYEQYF. V gene TRBV19 combines with J gene TRBJ2-7; D may be TRBD1 (6 bases). From germline, CDR1 is LNHDA and CDR2 SQIVND (reference sequence). The germline V and J ends were trimmed by 1 base and 0 bases, with 13 bases remaining between them. This CDR3 has 16 amino acids.

This clonotype has a single count. The V and J genes are TRBV7-2 and TRBJ2-3; 13 nucleotides line up with TRBD2. V lost 3 bases, J lost 5 bases, and 5 bases stayed unmatched. Germline-derived CDR1 and CDR2 are SGHTA and FQGNSA. This CDR3 is built from 16 residues. CDR3 bases: TGTGCCAGCAGCTTGGGGACTAGCGGGGATGGAGATACGCAGTATTTT. It codes for CASSLGTSGDGDTQYF.

Ten or more counts support this clonotype. This chain joins TRBV5-1 and TRBJ2-1; D possibly matches TRBD1 or TRBD2 (6 bases each). There are 15 residues in the CDR3. V was shortened by 0 bases and J by 2 bases, with 9 bases between the two germline ends. The germline V gene encodes CDR1 SGHRS and CDR2 YFSETQ. CDR3 residues: CASSLEGGTYNEQFF. The CDR3 nucleotides read TGCGCCAGCAGCTTGGAGGGGGGAACCTACAATGAGCAGTTCTTC.

The genes are TRBV27 and TRBJ1-1; 8 nucleotides line up with TRBD1. V shed 6 bases and J 3 bases; nucleotides not matched to a gene: 21. Germline CDR1 is MNHEY and CDR2 is SMNVEV (reference sequence). The length of the CDR3 is 19 residues. CDR3 bases: TGTGCCAGCAGCGGGCTGGCATTCCTCTCCGGGACAGGTTACACTGAAGCTTTCTTT. This gives the protein CASSGLAFLSGTGYTEAFF.

V gene TRBV7-9 combines with J gene TRBJ2-7; no clear D gene. The CDR3 sequence is 13 residues long. V was shortened by 8 bases and J by 4 bases, with 15 bases between the two germline ends. CDR1 and CDR2 from the germline V gene are SEHNR and FQNEAQ (reference sequence). CDR3 nucleotide sequence: TGTGCCAGCGACTTAACACTCGTATACGAGCAGTACTTC. Its protein is CASDLTLVYEQYF.

The rearrangement links TRBV9 to TRBJ2-5, with no clear D. The CDR3 has 14 residues. Germline CDR1 reads SGDLS; CDR2 reads YYNGEE. The V end was cut by 0 bases, the J end by 2 bases, with 8 bases between. CDR3 residues: CASSVDGSQETQYF. CDR3 sequence (DNA): TGTGCCAGCAGCGTAGACGGTTCTCAAGAGACCCAGTACTTC.

This chain joins TRBV6-1 and TRBJ1-5; 7 bases are shared with TRBD1. The V gene end was trimmed by 6 bases and the J gene end by 0 bases; junction bases not matched to a gene: 5. CDR3 length: 15 amino acids. Germline-derived CDR1 and CDR2 are MNHNS and SASEGT. CDR3 bases: TGTGCCAGCAGGGACAGGCCCTATAGCAATCAGCCCCAGCATTTT. This translates into CASRDRPYSNQPQHF.

The chain carries TRBV19 and TRBJ2-5; a possible D gene is TRBD1 (6 bases). The germline V gene encodes CDR1 LNHDA and CDR2 SQIVND (reference sequence). There are 15 residues in the CDR3. With 3 bases removed from V and 2 bases from J, the gap between germline ends came to 13 bases. CDR3 bases: TGTGCCAGTAGTATGCGACAGGTCACTCAAGAGACCCAGTACTTC. This encodes CASSMRQVTQETQYF.

This clonotype was found once. The chain employs TRBV20-1 and TRBJ2-7; D ambiguous. This CDR3 region has 11 residues. Trimming removed 2 bases at V and 5 bases at J, with 7 bases between. The germline V gene encodes CDR1 DFQATT and CDR2 SNEGSKA (reference sequence). CDR3 in amino acids: CSARLGNEQYF. CDR3 DNA sequence: TGCAGTGCTAGACTAGGAAACGAGCAGTACTTC.

The chain recombines TRBV18 with TRBJ2-2; D gene uncertain. The CDR3 has 12 residues. V shed 3 bases and J shed 8 bases, with 7 bases lying between them. CDR1 KGHSH and CDR2 LQKENI come from the germline V gene. In DNA form, the CDR3 reads TGTGCCAGCTCACCCCGAAGGGGGGAGCTGTTTTTT. This encodes CASSPRRGELFF.